This T cell receptor beta chain was identified in a study of cytomegalovirus exposure and HLA in healthy donors. Study-wide context: Roughly 77 million unique TCRs from HLA-typed donors made up an early data release. Study-wide findings and caveats: In a later analysis, specific HLA alleles were associated with approximately 16,000 TCR beta sequences at a 0.05 false discovery rate. Certain sequence variants were highly shared and formed a cluster, and this cluster was likely a sequencing artifact. Analyses of presence/absence relied on an assumption of roughly uniform sequencing depth across donors.

Notes on this clone: As yet, its antigen is unknown.

Trimming cost V 4 bases and J 9 bases, with 9 bases left between them. The CDR3 spans 12 residues. The germline V gene encodes CDR1 ENHRY and CDR2 SYGVKD. PCR primers comprised 60 Vbeta and 13 Jbeta primers. Assay: immunoSEQ multiplex PCR; the TCRdb copy retains only in-frame clones and omits some. Among 200,000 or so clones listed, approximately 82% were seen once. The genes are TRBV10-3 and TRBJ2-2; D gene ambiguous. The sequence was collected from a male donor in good health and CMV-seronegative. Sequences were obtained from PBMCs. This CDR3 reads CAISATGRELFF. DNA of the CDR3: TGTGCCATCAGTGCTACGGGTCGGGAGCTGTTTTTT.